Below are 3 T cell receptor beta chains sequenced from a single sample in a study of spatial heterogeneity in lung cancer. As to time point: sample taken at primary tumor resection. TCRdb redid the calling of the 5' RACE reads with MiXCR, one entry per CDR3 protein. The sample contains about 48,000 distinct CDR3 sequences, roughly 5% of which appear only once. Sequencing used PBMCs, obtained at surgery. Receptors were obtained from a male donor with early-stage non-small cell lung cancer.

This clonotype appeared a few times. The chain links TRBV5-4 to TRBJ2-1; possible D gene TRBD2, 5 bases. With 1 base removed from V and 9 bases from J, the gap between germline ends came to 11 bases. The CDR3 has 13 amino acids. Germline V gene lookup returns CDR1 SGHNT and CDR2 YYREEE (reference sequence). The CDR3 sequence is CASSLRGVGEQFF. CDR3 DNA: TGTGCCAGCAGCTTGCGGGGAGTGGGTGAGCAGTTCTTC.

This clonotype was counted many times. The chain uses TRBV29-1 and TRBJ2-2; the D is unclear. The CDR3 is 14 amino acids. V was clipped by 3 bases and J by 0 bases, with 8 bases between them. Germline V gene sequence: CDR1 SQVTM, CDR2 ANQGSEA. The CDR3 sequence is CSVDGIANTGELFF. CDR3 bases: TGCAGCGTTGACGGTATCGCGAACACCGGGGAGCTGTTTTTT.

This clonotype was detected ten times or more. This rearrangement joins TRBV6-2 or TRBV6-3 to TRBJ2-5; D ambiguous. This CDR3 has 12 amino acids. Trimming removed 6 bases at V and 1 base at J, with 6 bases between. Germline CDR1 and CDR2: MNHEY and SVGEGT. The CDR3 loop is CASRTGQETQYF. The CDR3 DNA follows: TGTGCCAGCAGAACCGGCCAAGAGACCCAGTACTTC.